The 18 T cell receptor beta chains presented below share a single source sample, sequenced in a study of blood T cell repertoires in COVID-19. Repertoires were generated with immunoSEQ multiplex PCR, while TCRdb's copy carries only in-frame clones and drops some. The sample records 200,000 or so clones, 86% being singletons. Specimen: PBMCs or T cells enriched from blood (not recorded which). These receptors all stem from a middle-aged woman with acute COVID-19.

J is TRBJ1-1 and V is TRBV29-1; TRBD1 is a possible D gene (5 bases). Trimming shortened V by 6 bases and J by 11 bases, and 16 bases separated the two germline ends. The CDR3 runs 11 residues. Germline values: CDR1 SQVTM, CDR2 ANQGSEA. CDR3 DNA sequence: TGCAGCGTCGACCTGGGGGGGGAGGCTTTCTTT. Translation gives CSVDLGGEAFF.

The chain uses TRBV9 and TRBJ2-1; D is possibly TRBD2 (6 bases). The CDR3 is 15 residues long. The V and J ends lost 0 bases and 1 base respectively, with 8 bases between them. Per the germline V gene, CDR1 is SGDLS and CDR2 is YYNGEE. The CDR3 loop reads CASSVDAGSYNEQFF. The CDR3 nucleotides are TGTGCCAGCAGCGTAGATGCGGGGTCCTACAATGAGCAGTTCTTC. The variable domain in full, completed from reference TRBV9 and TRBJ2-1, reads DSGVTQTPKHLITATGQRVTLRCSPRSGDLSVYWYQQSLDQGLQFLIQYYNGEERAKGNILERFSAQQFPDLHSELNLSSLELGDSALYFCASSVDAGSYNEQFFGPGTRLTVL.

The chain is built from TRBV19 and TRBJ1-1, with D possibly TRBD1 on 5 matching bases. V lost 3 bases to trimming and J lost 1 base, with 9 bases between them. The germline gives CDR1 LNHDA, CDR2 SQIVND (reference sequence). The CDR3 is 14 residues long. The CDR3: CASSIVQGNTEAFF. CDR3 bases: TGTGCCAGTAGTATTGTTCAGGGGAACACTGAAGCTTTCTTT.

This clone was counted once. J is TRBJ1-1 and V is TRBV2, with D possibly being TRBD1 (5 bases). The germline V gene encodes CDR1 SNHLY and CDR2 FYNNEI. This CDR3 contains 15 residues. V lost 5 bases and J 4 bases, leaving 17 bases between the germline ends. The CDR3 sequence is CASSPIGRRGTEAFF. The CDR3 DNA reads as TGTGCCAGCAGTCCTATCGGACGAAGGGGCACTGAAGCTTTCTTT.

The chain employs TRBV5-1 and TRBJ2-2; 7 bases agree with TRBD1. CDR3 length equals 14 residues. Per germline, CDR1 SGHRS and CDR2 YFSETQ. V trimming: 4 bases; J trimming: 4 bases; junction bases outside the gene matches: 4. The CDR3 region has the DNA TGCGCCAGCAGCACGGGACAGCCCACCGGGGAGCTGTTTTTT. This gives the protein CASSTGQPTGELFF.

The rearrangement joins TRBV7-6 to TRBJ1-5; D possibly corresponds to TRBD1 (6 bases). Trimming shortened V by 1 base and J by 3 bases, and 13 bases separated the two germline ends. CDR1 is SGHVS and CDR2 is FNYEAQ in the germline V gene. This CDR3 has 16 residues. CDR3 sequence: CASSLVSGGLNQPQHF. The DNA of the CDR3 is TGTGCCAGCAGCTTAGTATCTGGGGGCCTCAATCAGCCCCAGCATTTT.

This clone showed up just a few times. This chain joins TRBV29-1 and TRBJ1-1; D not resolved. The CDR3 consists of 10 residues. Germline assignment: CDR1 SQVTM and CDR2 ANQGSEA. Trimming cost V 0 bases and J 6 bases, with 2 bases left between them. CDR3 sequence reads: CSVEDAEAFF. The DNA of the CDR3 is TGCAGCGTTGAAGACGCTGAAGCTTTCTTT. Drawing the rest from reference TRBV29-1 and TRBJ1-1, the complete variable domain is SAVISQKPSRDICQRGTSLTIQCQVDSQVTMMFWYRQQPGQSLTLIATANQGSEATYESGFVIDKFPISRPNLTFSTLTVSNMSPEDSSIYLCSVEDAEAFFGQGTRLTVV.

This chain links TRBV19 with TRBJ2-5, with a tentative D call TRBD2 (6 bases). CDR3 length: 19 residues. V lost 4 bases and J lost 3, with 27 bases in between. The V gene's germline CDR1 is LNHDA and CDR2 SQIVND (reference sequence). The CDR3 nucleotides read TGTGCCAGTAGTAGGGACCGACTAGATTCAAAAGCACGGGAAGAGACCCAGTACTTC. The encoded protein is CASSRDRLDSKAREETQYF.

The chain couples TRBV2 to TRBJ2-7; TRBD1 matches 7 bases. CDR3 length: 16 residues. J gave up 3 bases and V 4 bases, and 12 bases lay outside the gene matches. CDR1 is SNHLY and CDR2 is FYNNEI in the germline V gene. In DNA, the CDR3 is TGTGCCAGCAGTGGGATCGGACAGGCCAGGGGCTACGAGCAGTACGTC. Encoded protein: CASSGIGQARGYEQYV.

The CDR3 DNA is TGTGCCAGCAGCTTACGGGAGACTAGCGGAGGCACAGATACGCAGTATTTT. This sequence encodes CASSLRETSGGTDTQYF. The chain recombines TRBV2 with TRBJ2-3; 9 nucleotides line up with TRBD2. Germline trimming cut 6 bases from V and 1 base from J; bases unmatched to any gene: 11. This CDR3 has 17 residues. CDR1 and CDR2 from the germline V gene are SNHLY and FYNNEI.

CDR3 in DNA: TGTGCCAGCAGCCACAGGGAGGGCACCGGGGAGCTGTTTTTT. Its protein product is CASSHREGTGELFF. The chain couples TRBV11-1 to TRBJ2-2, with D possibly TRBD2 on 7 matching bases. Trimming shortened V by 5 bases and J by 4 bases, and 11 bases separated the two germline ends. The V gene's germline CDR1 is SGHAT and CDR2 FQDESV (reference sequence). CDR3 length equals 14 residues. Based on the CDR3 plus reference TRBV11-1 and TRBJ2-2, the full variable domain is EAEVAQSPRYKITEKSQAVAFWCDPISGHATLYWYRQILGQGPELLVQFQDESVVDDSQLPKDRFSAERLKGVDSTLKIQPAELGDSAMYLCASSHREGTGELFFGEGSRLTVL.

The chain combines TRBV6-5 with TRBJ1-1; unclear D gene. The CDR3 is 12 amino acids. V was trimmed by 10 bases and J by 6 bases, leaving 15 bases between them. The germline V gene has CDR1 MNHEY and CDR2 SVGAGI. In DNA form, the CDR3 reads TGTGCCACCCTTACTGGGCGGGCTGAAGCTTTCTTT. The encoded protein is CATLTGRAEAFF.

The chain is built from TRBV9 and TRBJ1-3, with a weak D call TRBD1 (5 bases). Trimming removed 3 bases at V and 7 bases at J, with 14 bases between. Per the germline V gene, CDR1 is SGDLS and CDR2 is YYNGEE. The CDR3 is 14 amino acids. As DNA, the CDR3 is TGTGCCAGCAGCGGGGGGGGTTCGAGGAACACCATATATTTT. Translation gives CASSGGGSRNTIYF. Based on the CDR3 plus reference TRBV9 and TRBJ1-3, the full variable domain is DSGVTQTPKHLITATGQRVTLRCSPRSGDLSVYWYQQSLDQGLQFLIQYYNGEERAKGNILERFSAQQFPDLHSELNLSSLELGDSALYFCASSGGGSRNTIYFGEGSWLTVV.

The V gene is TRBV23-1, the J gene TRBJ1-6, with TRBD1 identical over 8 bases. TRBV23-1 is known as an ORF, though its function is uncertain. V was clipped by 0 bases and J by 11 bases; unmatched bases: 6. The CDR3 is made up of 15 amino acids. This CDR3 reads CASSQSLQGAAPLHF. CDR3 bases: TGCGCCAGCAGTCAATCACTTCAGGGGGCCGCACCCCTCCACTTT.

The chain links TRBV30 to TRBJ1-6; D is perhaps TRBD1 (5 bases). Germline V gene lookup returns CDR1 GTSNPN and CDR2 SVGIG (reference sequence). V was cut by 5 bases and J by 7 bases, with 12 bases left in between. CDR3 length equals 13 residues. In nucleotides, the CDR3 is TGTGCCTGGGGCCACGGGGGAAATTCACCCCTCCACTTT. Its protein is CAWGHGGNSPLHF.

The chain joins TRBV9 to TRBJ1-2; 7 bases are a match to TRBD1. V dropped 4 bases and J dropped 6; count of bases not matched to a gene: 9. The CDR3 contains 14 residues. Germline-derived CDR1 and CDR2 are SGDLS and YYNGEE. The CDR3 here is CASSPSTGLHGYTF. The CDR3 nucleotides read TGTGCCAGCAGCCCTTCGACAGGGCTCCATGGCTACACCTTC.

CDR3 loop: CSVVAQKNTEAFF. In DNA form, the CDR3 reads TGCAGCGTTGTAGCGCAGAAGAACACTGAAGCTTTCTTT. The chain combines TRBV29-1 with TRBJ1-1; D not resolved. Germline V gives CDR1 SQVTM, CDR2 ANQGSEA. This CDR3 is 13 amino acids long. V lost 4 bases to trimming and J lost 1 base, with 10 bases between them.

CDR3 sequence (DNA): TGTGCCAGCGGACTAGATACCTACACCGGGGAGCTGTTTTTT. It is translated as CASGLDTYTGELFF. The chain couples TRBV4-2 to TRBJ2-2, with 7 nucleotides matching TRBD2. The CDR3 extends over 14 amino acids. Germline V gene lookup returns CDR1 LGHNA and CDR2 YNFKEQ. Losses at the gene ends were 8 bases for V and 3 bases for J; bases not matched to a gene: 6.